The text below deals with one T cell receptor beta chain. As yet, its antigen is unknown. CDR1 and CDR2 (germline): SGHNT, YYREEE (reference sequence). Trimming shortened V by 2 bases and J by 2 bases, and 11 bases separated the two germline ends. This CDR3 is built from 14 residues. This specimen comes from a study of shared clonotypes between healthy human individuals. Regarding the study as a whole: In a handful of donors, approximately 5% of naive CD4 clonotypes appeared in common. The small donor group covered limited genetic and exposure diversity.

TCRdb's copy holds only in-frame clones and misses some; the assay was immunoSEQ multiplex PCR. Of roughly 1,600,000 clones listed, just under 99% are singletons. J is TRBJ2-7 and V is TRBV5-4, with a possible D match to TRBD1 (5 bases). The source material was naive CD4+ T cells sorted from blood. As for subset: CD45RA+ positively selected. The source of this sequence is a man aged 25 to 40 in good health. CDR3 loop: CASSFWGRTYEQYF. The CDR3 DNA is TGTGCCAGCAGCTTCTGGGGCAGGACCTACGAGCAGTACTTC.